A single TCR beta chain is shown here with its context. Its matching antigen is unknown. The data were taken from a study of response to subunit inactivated influenza vaccine. Study-wide findings and caveats: New T cells are recruited in small numbers by each seasonal influenza vaccination, according to the authors' suggestion.

TCRdb re-derived calls from the RT-PCR reads in MiXCR, one entry per CDR3 protein. This table has 530,000 or so distinct CDR3 sequences, 10% to 15% appearing once. This sequence was found in a man over 45 who received an inactivated influenza vaccine. The material was PBMCs from blood, obtained on the day of vaccination.

The CDR3 region has the DNA TGTGCCTGGTCCTGGGACAGGGGGCTAGGTGGCTACACCTTC. This sequence encodes CAWSWDRGLGGYTF. This chain uses TRBV30 with TRBJ1-2; 12 bases fit TRBD1. Germline V gene sequence: CDR1 GTSNPN, CDR2 SVGIG (reference sequence). Germline trimming cut 5 bases from V and 7 bases from J; bases unmatched to any gene: 8. The CDR3 spans 14 residues.